This T cell receptor (beta chain) was retrieved from a study of metastatic and nonmetastatic thyroid tumors. Study-level information: From malignant and benign thyroid patients, repertoires in blood and in tumor or nodule tissue were compared.

Study-wide results and caveats: Benign nodules were reported to have significantly lower TCR beta diversity than malignant thyroid tumors, in blood and tumor.

TCRdb re-processed the PCR reads through MiXCR. The sample yields approximately 19,000 clones, about 16% seen once. CDR1 is MNHEY and CDR2 is SMNVEV in the germline V gene (reference sequence). V dropped 5 bases and J dropped 1; count of bases not matched to a gene: 8. The CDR3 extends over 17 amino acids. This clone occurred many times. The antigen remains undetermined. Thyroid surgery was performed in patients who had received no treatment beforehand. The V and J genes are TRBV27 and TRBJ2-7; 13 bases line up with TRBD2. The sequence derives from a female donor with papillary thyroid cancer or a benign thyroid nodule (not recorded which). Some clones in this sample may be carry-over from other donors' samples. Sequencing was carried out using blood. CDR3 sequence (DNA): TGTGCCAGCAGTCCAGGACGGGGACTAGCGGGGTCCTACGAGCAGTACTTC. Translated: CASSPGRGLAGSYEQYF.